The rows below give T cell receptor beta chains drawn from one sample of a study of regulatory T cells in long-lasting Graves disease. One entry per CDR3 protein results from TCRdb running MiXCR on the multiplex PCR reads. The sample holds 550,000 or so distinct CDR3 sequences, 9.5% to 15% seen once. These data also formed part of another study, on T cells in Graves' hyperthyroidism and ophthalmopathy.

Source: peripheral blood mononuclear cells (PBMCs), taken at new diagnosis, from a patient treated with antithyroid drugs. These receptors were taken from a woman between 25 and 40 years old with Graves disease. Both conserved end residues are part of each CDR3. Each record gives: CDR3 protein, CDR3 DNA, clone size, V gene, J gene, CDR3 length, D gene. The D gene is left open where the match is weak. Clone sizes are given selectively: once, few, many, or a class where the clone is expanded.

CSARVVGESHGYTF	TGCAGTGCTAGAGTTGTAGGGGAGTCACATGGCTACACCTTC	NA	TRBV20-1	TRBJ1-2	14	NA
CASSLEQRISEQYF	TGTGCCAGCAGCTTAGAACAGCGGATCAGTGAGCAGTACTTC	many	TRBV7-9	TRBJ2-7	14	NA
CASSSRIQGIEKLFF	TGTGCCAGCAGTTCACGCATTCAGGGTATTGAAAAACTGTTTTTT	NA	TRBV27	TRBJ1-4	15	NA
CASSISRLWDRGYEQYF	TGTGCCAGCAGTATATCGCGGCTATGGGACAGGGGCTACGAGCAGTACTTC	few	TRBV27	TRBJ2-7	17	TRBD1
CASSYESSGRRNEQFF	TGTGCCAGCAGTTACGAATCTAGCGGGAGGCGCAATGAGCAGTTCTTC	few	TRBV6-2/TRBV6-3	TRBJ2-1	16	TRBD2
CASSFARTLYEQYF	TGTGCCAGCAGTTTTGCACGTACCCTCTACGAGCAGTACTTC	NA	TRBV27	TRBJ2-7	14	NA
CASSSQGGLGTTEAFF	TGTGCCAGCAGTTCCCAGGGGGGGTTGGGGACGACTGAAGCTTTCTTT	many	TRBV6-5	TRBJ1-1	16	TRBD1
CASSYIRARGTQYF	TGTGCCAGCAGTTACATCAGGGCTCGGGGGACCCAGTACTTC	NA	TRBV6-9	TRBJ2-5	14	NA
CATSDPRGPGNSYNEQFF	TGTGCCACCAGTGACCCGCGGGGCCCCGGAAACTCCTACAATGAGCAGTTCTTC	many	TRBV24-1	TRBJ2-1	18	NA
CSARGGQGAYNEQFF	TGCAGTGCTAGGGGGGGACAGGGGGCCTACAATGAGCAGTTCTTC	many	TRBV20-1	TRBJ2-1	15	TRBD1
CASSSTSGAYNEQYF	TGTGCCAGCAGTTCGACTAGCGGTGCGTACAATGAGCAGTACTTC	NA	TRBV6-2/TRBV6-3	TRBJ2-4	15	TRBD2
CASSRRLAGATSFSYNEQFF	TGTGCCAGCAGTCGCCGACTAGCGGGAGCGACATCCTTCTCCTACAATGAGCAGTTCTTC	many	TRBV27	TRBJ2-1	20	TRBD2
CASNNRATDTQYF	TGTGCCAGCAACAACAGGGCCACAGATACGCAGTATTTT	many	TRBV6-1	TRBJ2-3	13	NA
CASSVAGVNYGYTF	TGTGCCAGCAGCGTGGCAGGGGTTAACTATGGCTACACCTTC	few	TRBV9	TRBJ1-2	14	NA
CASSAGTSGRRQYF	TGTGCCAGCAGTGCCGGGACTAGCGGGAGGCGGCAGTACTTC	many	TRBV12-3/TRBV12-4	TRBJ2-7	14	TRBD2
CASSLDSGSLYEQYF	TGTGCCAGCAGCTTAGATAGCGGGAGCCTCTACGAGCAGTACTTC	few	TRBV7-2	TRBJ2-7	15	TRBD2
CSVVWTGVYEQYF	TGCAGCGTTGTCTGGACAGGAGTCTACGAGCAGTACTTC	many	TRBV29-1	TRBJ2-7	13	TRBD1
CASSLFGGVKGKAFF	TGTGCCAGCAGTTTATTCGGAGGGGTGAAGGGAAAAGCTTTCTTT	many	TRBV27	TRBJ1-1	15	NA
CATSDFIGETQYF	TGTGCCACCAGTGATTTTATTGGAGAGACCCAGTACTTC	NA	TRBV24-1	TRBJ2-5	13	NA
CASRQQGAGDTQYF	TGTGCCAGCAGACAGCAGGGGGCAGGAGATACGCAGTATTTT	many	TRBV27	TRBJ2-3	14	TRBD1
CSARDWRGQDEQYF	TGCAGTGCTAGAGATTGGCGGGGGCAGGACGAGCAGTACTTC	few	TRBV20-1	TRBJ2-7	14	NA
CASRENKGWQGQETQYF	TGCGCCAGCAGGGAAAATAAGGGCTGGCAGGGTCAAGAGACCCAGTACTTC	many	TRBV10-1	TRBJ2-5	17	NA
CSVAGGSGGYTF	TGCAGCGTTGCTGGAGGGTCCGGAGGCTACACCTTC	many	TRBV29-1	TRBJ1-2	12	NA
CASSLDRNGYTF	TGTGCCAGCAGCTTAGACAGGAACGGCTACACCTTC	NA	TRBV7-9	TRBJ1-2	12	NA
CATSRGQPTETQYF	TGTGCCACCAGCAGAGGACAGCCGACGGAGACCCAGTACTTC	NA	TRBV15	TRBJ2-5	14	NA
CASSPNRYYEQYF	TGTGCCAGCAGCCCGAACCGCTACTACGAGCAGTACTTC	NA	TRBV7-2	TRBJ2-7	13	NA
CAGSSDTGGGRSPLHF	TGTGCCGGCAGTTCCGACACCGGGGGAGGACGGTCACCCCTCCACTTT	NA	TRBV12-3/TRBV12-4	TRBJ1-6	16	NA
CASSLVGQGLSPLHF	TGTGCCAGCAGCTTAGTCGGACAGGGTTTGTCACCCCTCCACTTT	many	TRBV7-9	TRBJ1-6	15	TRBD1
CASSIAAGVYYNEQFF	TGTGCCAGTAGTATAGCTGCGGGAGTGTACTACAATGAGCAGTTCTTC	NA	TRBV19	TRBJ2-1	16	TRBD2
CASITGQGLYEQYF	TGTGCCAGCATTACGGGACAGGGATTATACGAGCAGTACTTC	many	TRBV28	TRBJ2-7	14	TRBD1
CASSSTRISYNEQFF	TGTGCCAGCAGTTCCACTAGAATCTCCTACAATGAGCAGTTCTTC	many	TRBV2	TRBJ2-1	15	NA
CASKTLGTQYF	TGTGCCAGCAAGACCCTCGGAACCCAGTACTTC	many	TRBV2	TRBJ2-5	11	NA
CASTTRRGETQYF	TGTGCCAGTACCACGAGGAGGGGGGAGACCCAGTACTTC	NA	TRBV19	TRBJ2-5	13	NA
CASSTTGAVISLLYGYTF	TGTGCCAGTAGTACAACAGGGGCTGTTATCTCCCTGCTATATGGCTACACCTTC	many	TRBV19	TRBJ1-2	18	TRBD1